Given below is one T cell receptor (beta chain) in context. The target of this receptor is not known. Base qualities are missing; no much larger clone stands one base away. Inclusive of the bounding cysteine and phenylalanine, the CDR3 is 17 residues long. Only CDR3 DNA is held: 51 bases, read in frame from base 1. According to the germline V gene, CDR1 reads MGHRA and CDR2 reads YSYEKL. V is cut back by 4 bases and J by 1 base, with 10 bases in the junction unmatched. RNA was extracted using the RNeasy kit, and about 0.45 to 1 microgram was reverse transcribed with random hexamers. The immunoSEQ multiplex PCR assay, covering 54 Vbeta and 13 Jbeta segments, was used to amplify TCR beta CDR3 regions. To correct PCR amplification bias, a synthetic template baseline was used for both primer optimization and computational correction. The source study handled its data this way. Only productive sequences were kept, with reads annotated to V, D and J genes according to IMGT and analyzed in immunoSEQ Analyzer. Clonality was computed as one minus Shannon entropy normalized by log2 of the number of productive unique sequences. For each patient and control, public and private clones were evaluated within the 100 most prevalent clones. A clone was defined as Susac-specific if it was absent from the healthy and MS cohorts, from some 980 published viral clones and from other ImmuneACCESS disease sequences. TCRdb reanalyzed the raw reads on its own, using fastp at Q25 for trimming and MiXCR for clone calling, and kept in-frame beta chains. Rows with a matching CDR3 protein are joined into one entry that keeps the most common DNA and genes. The V and J calls here are based on TCRdb, not the publication. The sample table records approximately 110,000 distinct CDR3 sequences; more than 85% of these occur just once. Roughly 0.32% of the sample comes from the top ten.

Peripheral blood CD8+ and CD4+ T cells from healthy donors, Susac syndrome patients and multiple sclerosis patients were profiled by high-throughput TCR beta sequencing. The multiple sclerosis controls were treatment-naive patients who had stable or active relapsing-remitting disease and met the revised McDonald criteria. Bulk CD8+ and CD4+ T cells were purified by magnetic negative isolation, whereas CD8+ TEMRA cells were enriched by FACS. Blood was collected in EDTA tubes and processed within 24 hours, with PBMCs isolated through density gradient centrifugation. PBMCs intended for TCR sequencing were frozen in liquid nitrogen and were later thawed in a 37 degrees C water bath. The sorted or isolated CD4+, CD8+ and CD8+ TEMRA cells had a purity of 90% or higher. These data come from a study of CD8 T cells in Susac syndrome (dated by TCRdb to the late 2010s). With respect to the entire study: The study used repertoire sequencing to test whether antigen drove CD8+ T cell activation and differentiation in Susac syndrome. The study compared CD8+ T cell repertoire clonality among 12 healthy donors, about 14 Susac syndrome patients and some 16 multiple sclerosis patients. Study-wide conclusions, independent of this receptor: The study acknowledged that relatively few individuals were included in the TCR sequencing and HLA analysis.

This chain is built from TRBV4-1 and TRBJ2-4; a stretch of 7 junction bases matches TRBD1. The sample was CD8+ T cells from PBMCs. This TCR came from a human donor with multiple sclerosis. The nucleotide sequence is given as TGCGCCAGCAGCCCCACAGGGGCCCGTTTGGCCAAAAACATTCAGTACTTC. The translation is CASSPTGARLAKNIQYF.